The 5 T cell receptor beta chains below come from one sample, sequenced in a study of cytomegalovirus exposure and HLA in healthy donors (dated 2017 in TCRdb). The library was made by the immunoSEQ multiplex PCR assay. The immuneACCESS repertoire file appears here via TCRdb, limited to in-frame rearrangements. These files lack a portion of the clones; in checked studies, under half of the deficit traces to unresolved V genes, and the cause of the others is not known. Recorded for this sample are a few hundred thousand clones; roughly 90% of them occurred a single time. Of the sample, around 0.92% falls within the top ten clones. Input material: PBMCs. All receptors come from a woman aged 18-29 years in good health and CMV-seronegative.

The table lists this clone with a count of one. The V and J genes are TRBV28 and TRBJ2-3; 11 bases are a match to TRBD2. The junction had 10 bases not matched to a gene; V was cut back by 6 bases and J by 2 bases. The CDR3 consists of 17 residues. CDR1 is MDHEN and CDR2 is SYDVKM in the germline V gene. The CDR3, as DNA: TGTGCCAGCAGCCTTAGGGGACTAGCGGACTACACAGATACGCAGTATTTT. Its protein product is CASSLRGLADYTDTQYF.

The chain employs TRBV29-1 and TRBJ1-2, with a weak D call TRBD1 (5 bases). The CDR3 has 12 residues. The V and J ends lost 6 bases and 9 bases respectively, with 17 bases between them. Germline V gives CDR1 SQVTM, CDR2 ANQGSEA. The CDR3: CSVNAGPGSYTF. The CDR3 coding sequence is TGCAGCGTAAACGCGGGGCCGGGTAGCTACACCTTC.

The chain is built from TRBV7-2 and TRBJ2-5; tentatively, D is TRBD2 (5 bases). Deletions cut 5 bases from V and 1 base from J, with 17 bases between. Germline values: CDR1 SGHTA, CDR2 FQGNSA. There are 16 residues in the CDR3. CDR3: CASSRAPRGAQETQYF. In nucleotides, the CDR3 is TGTGCCAGCAGCCGCGCTCCCCGGGGAGCCCAAGAGACCCAGTACTTC.

CDR3 sequence: CASSGGAGTGASYEQYF. The CDR3 DNA follows: TGTGCCAGCAGTGGGGGAGCCGGGACAGGGGCCTCCTACGAGCAGTACTTC. The V call is TRBV28, the J call TRBJ2-7; TRBD1 matches at 10 bases. Germline V CDR1 and CDR2: MDHEN, SYDVKM. This CDR3 contains 17 residues. J lost 0 bases, V lost 5 bases, and 10 bases had no gene match.

The chain uses TRBV4-1 and TRBJ2-7; tentative D call: TRBD1 (6 bases). V lost 3 bases and J lost 7, with 16 bases in between. Germline CDR1 MGHRA, CDR2 YSYEKL. This CDR3 region has 14 residues. The CDR3 reads CASSHPPQGKEQYF. In nucleotides, the CDR3 is TGCGCCAGCAGCCATCCCCCTCAGGGGAAAGAGCAGTACTTC.